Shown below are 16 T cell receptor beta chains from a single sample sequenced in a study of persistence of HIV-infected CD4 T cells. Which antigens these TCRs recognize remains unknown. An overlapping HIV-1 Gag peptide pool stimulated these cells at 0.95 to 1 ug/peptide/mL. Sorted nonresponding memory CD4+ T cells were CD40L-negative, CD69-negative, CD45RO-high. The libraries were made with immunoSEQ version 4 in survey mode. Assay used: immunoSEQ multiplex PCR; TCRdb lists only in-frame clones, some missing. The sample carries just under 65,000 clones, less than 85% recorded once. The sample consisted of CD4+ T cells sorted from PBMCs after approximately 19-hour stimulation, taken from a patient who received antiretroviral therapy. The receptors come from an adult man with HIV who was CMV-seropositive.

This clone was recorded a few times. The DNA of the CDR3 is TGTGCCAGCAGCGTAGTGGACTCACCAGGGAGAGGCTACACCTTC. This sequence encodes CASSVVDSPGRGYTF. The chain links TRBV9 to TRBJ1-2; tentatively, D is TRBD1 (5 bases). V lost 0 bases to trimming and J lost 8 bases, with 17 bases between them. CDR1 is SGDLS and CDR2 is YYNGEE in the germline V gene. This CDR3 contains 15 residues.

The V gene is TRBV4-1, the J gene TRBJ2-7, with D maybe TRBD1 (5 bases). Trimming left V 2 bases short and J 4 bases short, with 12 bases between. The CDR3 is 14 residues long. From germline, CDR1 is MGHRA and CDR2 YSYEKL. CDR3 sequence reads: CASSQLDTNYEQYF. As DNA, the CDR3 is TGCGCCAGCAGCCAATTGGACACGAATTACGAGCAGTACTTC.

This CDR3 is CASSRAGANNEQFF. CDR3 coding DNA: TGTGCCAGCAGTCGAGCGGGGGCCAACAATGAGCAGTTCTTC. The rearrangement links TRBV6-5 to TRBJ2-1, with TRBD2 matching over 8 bases. The trim removed 5 bases at V and 5 bases at J, leaving 5 bases unmatched. Per the germline V gene, CDR1 is MNHEY and CDR2 is SVGAGI. This CDR3 has 14 residues.

The DNA of the CDR3 is TGTGCCAGCAGGACAGGGGGGGGCCTCTACGAGCAGTACTTC. Its translation: CASRTGGGLYEQYF. V and J are TRBV5-5 and TRBJ2-7; 9 nucleotides align to TRBD1. Germline CDR1 SGHKS, CDR2 YYEKEE (reference sequence). This CDR3 has 14 residues. V was clipped by 5 bases and J by 3 bases; unmatched bases: 6.

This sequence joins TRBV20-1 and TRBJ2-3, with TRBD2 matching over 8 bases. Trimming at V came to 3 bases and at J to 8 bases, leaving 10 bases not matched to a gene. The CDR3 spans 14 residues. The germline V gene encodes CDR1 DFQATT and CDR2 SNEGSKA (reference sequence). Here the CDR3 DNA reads TGCAGTGCTAGTCCCACTAGCGGCGGGGGTACGCAGTATTTT. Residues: CSASPTSGGGTQYF.

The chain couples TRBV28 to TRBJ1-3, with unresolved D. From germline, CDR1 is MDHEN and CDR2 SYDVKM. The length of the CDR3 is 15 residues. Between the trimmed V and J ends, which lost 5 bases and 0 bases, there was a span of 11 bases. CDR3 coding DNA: TGTGCCAGCAGTGCAGCCGACGACTCTGGAAACACCATATATTTT. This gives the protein CASSAADDSGNTIYF.

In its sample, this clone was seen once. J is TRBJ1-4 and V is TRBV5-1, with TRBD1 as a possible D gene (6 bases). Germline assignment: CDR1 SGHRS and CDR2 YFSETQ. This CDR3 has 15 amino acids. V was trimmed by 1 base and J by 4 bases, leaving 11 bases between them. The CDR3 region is CASSLSRGGNEKLFF. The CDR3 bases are TGCGCCAGCAGCTTGTCCAGGGGAGGTAATGAAAAACTGTTTTTT.

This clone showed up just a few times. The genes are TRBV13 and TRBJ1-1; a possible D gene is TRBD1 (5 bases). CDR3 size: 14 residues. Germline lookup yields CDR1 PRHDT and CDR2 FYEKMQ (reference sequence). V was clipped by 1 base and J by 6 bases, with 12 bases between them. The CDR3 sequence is CASSLVPSGAEAFF. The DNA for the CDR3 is TGTGCCAGCAGCTTAGTCCCCTCGGGGGCTGAAGCTTTCTTT. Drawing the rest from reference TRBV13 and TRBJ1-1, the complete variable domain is AAGVIQSPRHLIKEKRETATLKCYPIPRHDTVYWYQQGPGQDPQFLISFYEKMQSDKGSIPDRFSAQQFSDYHSELNMSSLELGDSALYFCASSLVPSGAEAFFGQGTRLTVV.

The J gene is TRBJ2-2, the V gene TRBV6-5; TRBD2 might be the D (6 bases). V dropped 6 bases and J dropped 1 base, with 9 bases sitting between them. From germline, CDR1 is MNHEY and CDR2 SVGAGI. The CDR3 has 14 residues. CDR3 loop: CASRPGLNTGELFF. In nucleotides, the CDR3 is TGTGCCAGCAGGCCGGGACTGAACACCGGGGAGCTGTTTTTT.

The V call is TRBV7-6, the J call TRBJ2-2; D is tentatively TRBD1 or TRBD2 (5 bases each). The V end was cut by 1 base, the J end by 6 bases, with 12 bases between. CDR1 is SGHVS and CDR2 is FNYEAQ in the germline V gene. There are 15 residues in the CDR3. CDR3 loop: CASSLVRGDAGELFF. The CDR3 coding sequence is TGTGCCAGCAGCTTAGTACGAGGGGACGCCGGGGAGCTGTTTTTT.

CDR3 in amino acids: CSVDLGPHTGELFF. In DNA, the CDR3 is TGCAGCGTTGACTTGGGACCTCACACCGGGGAGCTGTTTTTT. This chain connects TRBV29-1 to TRBJ2-2, with D perhaps TRBD1 or TRBD2 (5 bases each). This CDR3 has 14 amino acids. Germline V gives CDR1 SQVTM, CDR2 ANQGSEA. With 3 bases removed from V and 3 bases from J, the gap between germline ends came to 11 bases.

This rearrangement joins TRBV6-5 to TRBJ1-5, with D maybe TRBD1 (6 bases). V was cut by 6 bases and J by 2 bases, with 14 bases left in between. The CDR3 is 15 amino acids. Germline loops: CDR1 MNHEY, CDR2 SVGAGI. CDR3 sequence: CASRGTSSGNQPQHF. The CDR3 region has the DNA TGTGCCAGCAGAGGGACATCCTCGGGCAATCAGCCCCAGCATTTT.

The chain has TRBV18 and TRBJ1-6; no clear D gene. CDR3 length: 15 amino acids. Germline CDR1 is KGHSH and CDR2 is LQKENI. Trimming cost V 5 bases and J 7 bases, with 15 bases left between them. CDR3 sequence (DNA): TGTGCCAGCTCAATTGAAATGGGGTGGAATTCACCCCTCCACTTT. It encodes CASSIEMGWNSPLHF.

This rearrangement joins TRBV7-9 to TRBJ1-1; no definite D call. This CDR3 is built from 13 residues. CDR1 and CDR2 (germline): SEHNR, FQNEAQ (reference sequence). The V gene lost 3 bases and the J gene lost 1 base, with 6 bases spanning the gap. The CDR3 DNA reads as TGTGCCAGCAGCTTCCCAGGGAACACTGAAGCTTTCTTT. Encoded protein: CASSFPGNTEAFF.

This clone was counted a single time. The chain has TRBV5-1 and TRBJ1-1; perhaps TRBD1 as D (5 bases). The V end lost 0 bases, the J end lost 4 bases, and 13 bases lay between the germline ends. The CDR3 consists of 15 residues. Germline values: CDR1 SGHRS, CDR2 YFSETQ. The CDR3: CASSLEGPWGTEAFF. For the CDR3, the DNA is TGCGCCAGCAGCTTGGAGGGGCCGTGGGGCACTGAAGCTTTCTTT. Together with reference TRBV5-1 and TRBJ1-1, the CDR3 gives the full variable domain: KAGVTQTPRYLIKTRGQQVTLSCSPISGHRSVSWYQQTPGQGLQFLFEYFSETQRNKGNFPGRFSGRQFSNSRSEMNVSTLELGDSALYLCASSLEGPWGTEAFFGQGTRLTVV.

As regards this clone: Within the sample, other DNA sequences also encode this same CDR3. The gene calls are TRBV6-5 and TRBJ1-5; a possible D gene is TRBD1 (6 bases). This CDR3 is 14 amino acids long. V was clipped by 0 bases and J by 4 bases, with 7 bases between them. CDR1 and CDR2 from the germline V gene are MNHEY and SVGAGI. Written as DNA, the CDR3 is TGTGCCAGCAGTTACTCCAGGGGTAATCAGCCCCAGCATTTT. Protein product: CASSYSRGNQPQHF.